Presented here are 9 T cell receptor beta chains from one specimen sequenced in a study of response to subunit inactivated influenza vaccine (dated 2018 in TCRdb). The library came from RT-PCR. The instrument was an Illumina HiSeq 2500. TCRdb trimmed public reads at Q25 via fastp, called clones via MiXCR and kept in-frame beta chains. Rows with one shared CDR3 protein collapse into an entry with the most common genes and DNA. The sample table holds around 160,000 distinct CDR3 sequences, of which around 9.9% were seen once. The top ten constitute roughly 12% of the sample. The label giving this sample's time point can be read as: more than 35 days after influenza vaccine administration. The input for sequencing was non-naive T cells sorted from PBMCs, taken 40 to 50 days after vaccination. Per the publication, the cell subset or site label means: memory T cell fraction. Every receptor here comes from a man aged 50 to 59 who received an inactivated influenza vaccine. Donor details come from another sample of the same person, matched by shared clones.

This clonotype was seen many times. The chain has TRBV20-1 and TRBJ2-3, with D maybe TRBD1 (6 bases). Per the germline V gene, CDR1 is DFQATT and CDR2 is SNEGSKA (reference sequence). This CDR3 comprises 13 residues. Between the trimmed V and J ends, which lost 4 bases and 6 bases, there was a span of 14 bases. CDR3 sequence: CSATDRPPDTQYF. The CDR3 bases are TGCAGTGCTACCGACAGGCCCCCCGATACGCAGTATTTT.

This clonotype showed up just a few times. The chain has TRBV5-5 and TRBJ1-1; the D is unclear. CDR1 is SGHKS and CDR2 is YYEKEE in the germline V gene (reference sequence). V was clipped by 1 base and J by 4 bases, with 11 bases between them. The CDR3 is 14 residues long. The CDR3 loop is CASSLQLGPTEAFF. The CDR3 DNA reads TGTGCCAGCAGCTTGCAATTGGGTCCCACTGAAGCTTTCTTT.

The V call is TRBV15, the J call TRBJ2-5, with TRBD2 identical over 8 bases. There are 14 residues in the CDR3. CDR1 and CDR2 from the germline V gene are LNHNV and YYDKDF (reference sequence). The V and J ends lost 0 bases and 4 bases, in that order; junction bases with no gene match: 1. In DNA form, the CDR3 reads TGTGCCACCAGCAGAGACGGGAGGGGAGAGACCCAGTACTTC. This translates into CATSRDGRGETQYF.

The V gene is TRBV20-1, the J gene TRBJ1-3; D may be TRBD1 (6 bases). Between the trimmed V and J ends, which lost 5 bases and 3 bases, there was a span of 14 bases. The CDR3 contains 14 residues. Germline V gives CDR1 DFQATT, CDR2 SNEGSKA (reference sequence). The CDR3 spells CSAYEGQSGNTIYF. The CDR3 bases are TGCAGTGCTTACGAAGGACAGAGTGGAAACACCATATATTTT.

This clonotype turned up a few times. This chain connects TRBV2 to TRBJ2-1; TRBD2 agrees at 7 bases. The length of the CDR3 is 16 residues. After removal of 6 bases from V and 2 bases from J, the junction contained 10 bases not matched to a gene. Germline assignment: CDR1 SNHLY and CDR2 FYNNEI. The CDR3 loop is CASRPLASGPYNEQFF. CDR3 bases: TGTGCCAGCAGACCCCTTGCTAGCGGACCCTACAATGAGCAGTTCTTC.

Only a few counts were recorded for this clonotype. The chain recombines TRBV5-1 with TRBJ2-2; D might be TRBD1 (5 bases). The CDR3 loop spans 15 amino acids. CDR1 is SGHRS, CDR2 YFSETQ, per germline. V lost 0 bases and J lost 2, with 8 bases in between. As DNA, the CDR3 is TGCGCCAGCAGCTTGGTGCAGGGTAACACCGGGGAGCTGTTTTTT. Translated, it gives CASSLVQGNTGELFF.

This clonotype was picked up many times. This rearrangement joins TRBV3-1 to TRBJ2-3, with 10 bases lining up with TRBD2. The CDR3 runs 16 residues. CDR1 and CDR2 from the germline V gene are LGHDT and YNNKEL (reference sequence). Germline trimming cut 3 bases from V and 3 bases from J; bases unmatched to any gene: 6. The CDR3 nucleotides are TGTGCCAGCAGCCACTCTCTAGCGGGAGCGACAGATACGCAGTATTTT. Translation: CASSHSLAGATDTQYF.

CDR3 sequence: CASSPWRGPSTDTQYF. The CDR3 DNA is TGTGCCAGCAGCCCCTGGAGGGGTCCTAGCACAGATACGCAGTATTTT. The gene calls are TRBV11-2 and TRBJ2-3; D perhaps matches TRBD2 (6 bases). Per germline, CDR1 SGHAT and CDR2 FQNNGV. The length of the CDR3 is 16 residues. V was pared by 5 bases and J by 0 bases, with 15 bases between.

The chain couples TRBV10-3 to TRBJ2-7; D remains unclear. The germline V gene encodes CDR1 ENHRY and CDR2 SYGVKD. V gave up 6 bases and J gave up 1 base, with 7 bases separating them. This CDR3 is 12 amino acids long. The CDR3 nucleotides are TGTGCCATCAGCCAGGAGTCCTACGAGCAGTACTTC. This translates into CAISQESYEQYF.